Below, 5 T cell receptor beta chains from the same sample are listed, as sequenced in a study of blood T cell repertoires in COVID-19. TCRdb's table, derived via immunoSEQ multiplex PCR, lists solely in-frame clones and lacks some. Here the sample spans about 480,000 clones, 87% being singletons. The sequenced sample was PBMCs or T cells enriched from blood (not recorded which). These TCRs come from a woman in her late teens or twenties with acute COVID-19.

The rearrangement uses TRBV7-9 and TRBJ2-3; TRBD2 matches 10 bases. Unmatched junction bases numbered 7, after V lost 8 bases and J lost 5 bases. Germline lookup yields CDR1 SEHNR and CDR2 FQNEAQ (reference sequence). The CDR3 contains 14 residues. CDR3 region: CASGLAGAEDTQYF. DNA of the CDR3: TGTGCCAGCGGGCTAGCGGGAGCTGAAGATACGCAGTATTTT.

The rearrangement links TRBV30 to TRBJ1-6, with 9 bases matching TRBD1. With 5 bases clipped from V and 5 bases from J, the junction kept 4 bases outside the gene matches. The CDR3 has 14 amino acids. Germline CDR1 GTSNPN, CDR2 SVGIG (reference sequence). This chain's CDR3 is CAWGTGWNNSPLHF. The CDR3 nucleotides are TGTGCCTGGGGGACAGGGTGGAATAATTCACCCCTCCACTTT.

The V and J genes are TRBV28 and TRBJ2-7; no clear D gene. V lost 6 bases, J lost 3 bases, and 9 bases lay in between. The CDR3 runs 12 residues. CDR1 is MDHEN, CDR2 SYDVKM, per germline. In DNA form, the CDR3 reads TGTGCCAGCAGCACCAACAGCTACGAGCAGTACTTC. Protein sequence: CASSTNSYEQYF.

The chain links TRBV7-3 to TRBJ1-1; D gene unclear. Looked up from germline, CDR1 is SGHTA and CDR2 is FQGTGA. The CDR3 is 14 amino acids. V lost 5 bases, J lost 1 base, and 11 bases lay in between. CDR3 sequence (DNA): TGTGCCAGCAGCGCCTTCATCAGGAACACTGAAGCTTTCTTT. Translation: CASSAFIRNTEAFF.

The chain joins TRBV6-2 or TRBV6-3 to TRBJ2-3, with D maybe TRBD2 (5 bases). V was pared by 4 bases and J by 3 bases, with 14 bases between. The CDR3 is made up of 15 amino acids. From germline, CDR1 is MNHEY and CDR2 SVGEGT. CDR3 region: CASSFRGRGTDTQYF. The CDR3 DNA reads TGTGCCAGCAGTTTCCGAGGGAGAGGGACAGATACGCAGTATTTT.